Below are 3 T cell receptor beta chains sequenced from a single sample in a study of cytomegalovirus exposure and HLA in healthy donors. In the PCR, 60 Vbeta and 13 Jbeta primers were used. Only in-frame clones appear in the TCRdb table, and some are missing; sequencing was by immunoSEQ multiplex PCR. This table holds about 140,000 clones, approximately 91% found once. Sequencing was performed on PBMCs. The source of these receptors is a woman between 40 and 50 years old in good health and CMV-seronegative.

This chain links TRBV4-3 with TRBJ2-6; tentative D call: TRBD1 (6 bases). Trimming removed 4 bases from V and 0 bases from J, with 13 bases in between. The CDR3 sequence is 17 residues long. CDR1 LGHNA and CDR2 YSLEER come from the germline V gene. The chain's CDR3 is CASSLQGLFSGANVLTF. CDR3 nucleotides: TGCGCCAGCAGCCTTCAGGGGCTCTTCTCTGGGGCCAACGTCCTGACTTTC.

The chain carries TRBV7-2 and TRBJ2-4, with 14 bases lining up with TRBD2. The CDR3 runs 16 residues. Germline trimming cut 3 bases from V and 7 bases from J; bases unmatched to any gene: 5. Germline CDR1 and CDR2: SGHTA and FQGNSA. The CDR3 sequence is CASSLGLAGVRNIQYF. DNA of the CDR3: TGTGCCAGCAGCTTGGGACTAGCGGGAGTGAGGAACATTCAGTACTTC. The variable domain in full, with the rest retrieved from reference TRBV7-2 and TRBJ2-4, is GAGVSQSPSNKVTEKGKDVELRCDPISGHTALYWYRQSLGQGLEFLIYFQGNSAPDKSGLPSDRFSAERTGGSVSTLTIQRTQQEDSAVYLCASSLGLAGVRNIQYFGAGTRLSVL.

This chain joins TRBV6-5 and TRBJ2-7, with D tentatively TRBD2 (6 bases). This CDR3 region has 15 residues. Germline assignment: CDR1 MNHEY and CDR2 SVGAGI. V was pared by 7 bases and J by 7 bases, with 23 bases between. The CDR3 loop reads CASKPELRESREQYF. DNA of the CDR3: TGTGCCAGCAAACCCGAACTCCGGGAGTCGAGGGAGCAGTACTTC.